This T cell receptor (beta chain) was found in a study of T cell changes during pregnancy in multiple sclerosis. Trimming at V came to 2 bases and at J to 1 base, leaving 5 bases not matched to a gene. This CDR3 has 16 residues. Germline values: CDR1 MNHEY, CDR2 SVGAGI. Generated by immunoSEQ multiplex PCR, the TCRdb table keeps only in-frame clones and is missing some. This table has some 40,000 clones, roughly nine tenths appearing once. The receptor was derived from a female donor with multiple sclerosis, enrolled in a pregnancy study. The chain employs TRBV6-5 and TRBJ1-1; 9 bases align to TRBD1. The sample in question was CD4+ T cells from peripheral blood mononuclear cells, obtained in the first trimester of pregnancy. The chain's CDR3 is CASSYAYRGPNTEAFF. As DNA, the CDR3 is TGTGCCAGCAGTTACGCCTACAGGGGGCCGAACACTGAAGCTTTCTTT.